These 24 T cell receptor beta chains came from one sample sequenced in a study of cytomegalovirus exposure and HLA in healthy donors. The PCR was carried out with 60 Vbeta primers and 13 Jbeta primers. Assay: immunoSEQ multiplex PCR; the TCRdb copy retains only in-frame clones and omits some. This sample carries about 120,000 clones, around 86% of them seen once, and the ten largest clones take about 2.4%. The material sequenced was PBMCs. The receptors were gathered from a woman between 35 and 50 years old in good health and CMV-seronegative.

The V call is TRBV12-5, the J call TRBJ2-2, with 9 bases identical to TRBD1. Germline V CDR1 and CDR2: LGHNT, FRNRAP. The CDR3 loop spans 16 amino acids. Trimming took 3 bases from V and 7 from J; bases not matched to a gene: 9. The CDR3 here is CASGLGQGTFFGELFF. CDR3 coding DNA: TGTGCTAGTGGTTTAGGACAGGGGACGTTTTTCGGGGAGCTGTTTTTT.

Worth noting for this clone: The junction differs from germline at one of its ends, possibly a read error. The V gene is TRBV7-9, the J gene TRBJ2-7; 10 nucleotides line up with TRBD1. In germline, CDR1 is SEHNR, CDR2 FQNEAQ (reference sequence). The CDR3 consists of 15 residues. Here the CDR3 reads CSSSPAGTGVFEQYF. CDR3 in DNA: TGTTCCAGCAGCCCCGCCGGGACAGGGGTTTTCGAGCAGTACTTC.

The chain uses TRBV28 and TRBJ2-3; no clear D. The V end was cut by 3 bases, the J end by 5 bases, with 12 bases between. The CDR3 is 14 residues long. Germline CDR1 and CDR2: MDHEN and SYDVKM. In DNA, the CDR3 is TGTGCCAGCAGTTTCCGACTTACCAGAGATACGCAGTATTTT. This codes for CASSFRLTRDTQYF.

The gene calls are TRBV18 and TRBJ2-5; 12 bases agree with TRBD1. Trimming cost V 6 bases and J 2 bases; bases outside gene matches: 4. Germline CDR1 KGHSH, CDR2 LQKENI. The length of the CDR3 is 15 residues. CDR3 DNA: TGTGCCAGCTCGGGACAGGGGGCTAAGCAAGAGACCCAGTACTTC. This sequence encodes CASSGQGAKQETQYF.

The sample holds a few counts of this clone. V usage is TRBV9 and J usage is TRBJ1-6, with 8 bases lining up with TRBD1. V shed 2 bases and J 11 bases; nucleotides not matched to a gene: 6. This CDR3 contains 14 residues. The V gene's germline CDR1 is SGDLS and CDR2 YYNGEE. CDR3 residues: CASSVGQGRAPLHF. CDR3 coding DNA: TGTGCCAGCAGCGTCGGACAGGGAAGAGCACCCCTCCACTTT.

The chain joins TRBV6-6 to TRBJ1-1, with D perhaps TRBD1 (6 bases). The CDR3 totals 14 residues. V was shortened by 2 bases and J by 4 bases, with 11 bases between the two germline ends. Looked up from germline, CDR1 is MNHNY and CDR2 is SVGAGI (reference sequence). CDR3 sequence (DNA): TGTGCCAGCAGTTACATGACAGGAGGCACTGAAGCTTTCTTT. Translating it yields CASSYMTGGTEAFF.

The chain recombines TRBV5-1 with TRBJ2-5; 8 nucleotides line up with TRBD1. Germline V CDR1 and CDR2: SGHRS, YFSETQ. Trimming at V came to 5 bases and at J to 3 bases, leaving 3 bases not matched to a gene. The CDR3 contains 13 residues. The CDR3: CASRTGEEETQYF. CDR3 nucleotide sequence: TGCGCCAGCAGGACAGGGGAAGAAGAGACCCAGTACTTC.

This chain joins TRBV19 and TRBJ2-1; D ambiguous. With 4 bases removed from V and 6 bases from J, the gap between germline ends came to 4 bases. CDR3 length: 11 residues. Germline CDR1 reads LNHDA; CDR2 reads SQIVND (reference sequence). In DNA, the CDR3 is TGTGCCAGTAGTAGAGGCAATGAGCAGTTCTTC. It specifies CASSRGNEQFF.

The CDR3 here is CASSQVLAGVNYNEQFF. CDR3 in DNA: TGTGCCAGCAGCCAAGTTCTCGCGGGGGTTAACTACAATGAGCAGTTCTTC. The chain is built from TRBV4-2 and TRBJ2-1; 7 bases match TRBD2. This CDR3 spans 17 amino acids. The V and J ends lost 1 base and 3 bases, in that order; junction bases with no gene match: 9. Germline V gives CDR1 LGHNA, CDR2 YNFKEQ.

The chain combines TRBV27 with TRBJ2-1, with TRBD2 identical over 9 bases. CDR3 length: 14 amino acids. Germline assignment: CDR1 MNHEY and CDR2 SMNVEV (reference sequence). The V gene end was trimmed by 5 bases and the J gene end by 5 bases; junction bases not matched to a gene: 4. In nucleotides, the CDR3 is TGTGCCAGCAGTGAGCGGGGGGAAAACAATGAGCAGTTCTTC. Protein: CASSERGENNEQFF.

The V gene is TRBV7-9, the J gene TRBJ2-7, with TRBD2 matching over 11 bases. The V gene end was trimmed by 8 bases and the J gene end by 0 bases; junction bases not matched to a gene: 9. This CDR3 spans 16 amino acids. CDR1 is SEHNR and CDR2 is FQNEAQ in the germline V gene (reference sequence). CDR3 loop: CASGPGLADPSYEQYF. The CDR3 DNA reads TGTGCCAGCGGGCCGGGACTAGCGGACCCCTCCTACGAGCAGTACTTC.

In DNA form, the CDR3 reads TGTGCCAGCAGCTCCTTAGCGGGGGGAAAGACAGATACGCAGTATTTT. Its protein is CASSSLAGGKTDTQYF. The J gene is TRBJ2-3, the V gene TRBV7-3; 10 nucleotides agree with TRBD2. CDR1 and CDR2 from the germline V gene are SGHTA and FQGTGA. V was clipped by 4 bases and J by 3 bases; unmatched bases: 7. The CDR3 has 16 residues. Using reference TRBV7-3 and TRBJ2-3 for the parts outside the CDR3, the full variable domain is GAGVSQTPSNKVTEKGKYVELRCDPISGHTALYWYRQSLGQGPEFLIYFQGTGAADDSGLPNDRFFAVRPEGSVSTLKIQRTERGDSAVYLCASSSLAGGKTDTQYFGPGTRLTVL.

The chain joins TRBV4-1 to TRBJ1-1; D ambiguous. There are 19 residues in the CDR3. Germline lookup yields CDR1 MGHRA and CDR2 YSYEKL. The V end lost 1 base, the J end lost 12 bases, and 33 bases lay between the germline ends. The CDR3 nucleotides are TGCGCCAGCAGCCAAGGACACGGGGAAGGTACGCGAACCTCTGTATCAACTTTCTTT. The encoded protein is CASSQGHGEGTRTSVSTFF.

The rearrangement joins TRBV28 to TRBJ1-2; a possible D gene is TRBD1 (5 bases). In germline, CDR1 is MDHEN, CDR2 SYDVKM. V was cut by 6 bases and J by 5 bases, with 16 bases left in between. This CDR3 spans 14 amino acids. CDR3 sequence (DNA): TGTGCCAGCAGCCAAAAGTCCGGGGGTTATGGCTACACCTTC. It translates to CASSQKSGGYGYTF.

This chain links TRBV4-1 with TRBJ1-2; 10 bases match TRBD1. V dropped 4 bases and J dropped 14; count of bases not matched to a gene: 10. Germline V gives CDR1 MGHRA, CDR2 YSYEKL. The CDR3 covers 13 residues. Here the CDR3 DNA reads TGCGCCAGCAGCCCGAGCCGGGACAGGGGTGAAACCTTC. The encoded protein is CASSPSRDRGETF.

This chain joins TRBV5-4 and TRBJ2-1; D is perhaps TRBD1 (6 bases). Trimming removed 8 bases from V and 5 bases from J, with 20 bases in between. Germline CDR1 and CDR2: SGHNT and YYREEE (reference sequence). This CDR3 spans 15 amino acids. As DNA, the CDR3 is TGTGCCAGTCAACAGGGACCGACTACTAACAATGAGCAGTTCTTC. Translating it yields CASQQGPTTNNEQFF.

This chain connects TRBV4-3 to TRBJ2-7, with 9 bases aligning to TRBD1. The CDR3 runs to 16 residues. Germline V CDR1 and CDR2: LGHNA, YSLEER. J lost 4 bases, V lost 0 bases, and 7 bases had no gene match. CDR3 in DNA: TGCGCCAGCAGCCAAGATCTCCCGGGACAGGGTTACGAGCAGTACTTC. It encodes CASSQDLPGQGYEQYF.

The chain employs TRBV5-1 and TRBJ2-7, with TRBD2 matching 8 bases. CDR3 length: 13 amino acids. V was pared by 4 bases and J by 6 bases, with 6 bases of the junction left unmatched. Looked up from germline, CDR1 is SGHRS and CDR2 is YFSETQ. The DNA for the CDR3 is TGCGCCAGCAGCGAGCCGGGGGGGGGCGAGCAGTACTTC. Its translation is CASSEPGGGEQYF.

The genes are TRBV11-3 and TRBJ2-1; D remains ambiguous. V was cut by 2 bases and J by 10 bases, with 12 bases left in between. Germline CDR1 is SGHNT and CDR2 is YENEEA. This CDR3 has 13 amino acids. The CDR3: CASSLTAFREQFF. The CDR3 DNA reads as TGTGCCAGCAGCTTAACTGCGTTCCGGGAGCAGTTCTTC.

This clone is labeled medium-sized. This CDR3 is also generated by other DNA sequences in the sample. This chain uses TRBV6-4 with TRBJ2-1; D not certain. V gave up 4 bases and J gave up 1 base, with 5 bases separating them. From germline, CDR1 is MRHNA and CDR2 SNTAGT. This CDR3 contains 13 residues. The CDR3 region is CASSASSYNEQFF. For the CDR3, the DNA is TGTGCCAGCAGTGCCAGTTCCTACAATGAGCAGTTCTTC.

The chain has TRBV7-3 and TRBJ2-2, with 10 bases matching TRBD2. V shed 5 bases and J 1 base; nucleotides not matched to a gene: 1. CDR1 and CDR2 from the germline V gene are SGHTA and FQGTGA. The CDR3 is made up of 15 amino acids. DNA of the CDR3: TGTGCCAGCAGCCGGACTAGCGGGAACACCGGGGAGCTGTTTTTT. It specifies CASSRTSGNTGELFF.

This clone showed up just once. The CDR3 DNA reads as TGCAGCGTTGAAGATCCTACCACAGGACCACGACAAGCTTTCTTT. Amino acids: CSVEDPTTGPRQAFF. J is TRBJ1-1 and V is TRBV29-1, with a possible D match to TRBD1 (5 bases). CDR1 is SQVTM, CDR2 ANQGSEA, per germline. The CDR3 extends over 15 amino acids. V was trimmed by 0 bases and J by 9 bases, leaving 20 bases between them. The full variable domain, rest sourced from reference TRBV29-1 and TRBJ1-1, is SAVISQKPSRDICQRGTSLTIQCQVDSQVTMMFWYRQQPGQSLTLIATANQGSEATYESGFVIDKFPISRPNLTFSTLTVSNMSPEDSSIYLCSVEDPTTGPRQAFFGQGTRLTVV.

The genes are TRBV19 and TRBJ1-1; the D is unclear. Between the trimmed V and J ends, which lost 6 bases and 3 bases, there was a span of 17 bases. The CDR3 runs to 15 residues. Germline lookup yields CDR1 LNHDA and CDR2 SQIVND (reference sequence). The CDR3 DNA reads as TGTGCCAGTAGGTACGAGGACCTGCGGGACACTGAAGCTTTCTTT. Translation gives CASRYEDLRDTEAFF. Variable domain in full (rest from reference TRBV19 and TRBJ1-1): DGGITQSPKYLFRKEGQNVTLSCEQNLNHDAMYWYRQDPGQGLRLIYYSQIVNDFQKGDIAEGYSVSREKKESFPLTVTSAQKNPTAFYLCASRYEDLRDTEAFFGQGTRLTVV.

This clone appeared once. The chain couples TRBV5-6 to TRBJ2-3; 9 positions match TRBD2. Looked up from germline, CDR1 is SGHDT and CDR2 is YYEEEE. The CDR3 loop spans 15 amino acids. Losses at the gene ends were 1 base for V and 2 bases for J; bases not matched to a gene: 2. The CDR3 sequence: CASSLPSGATDTQYF. The CDR3 nucleotides read TGTGCCAGCAGCTTGCCTAGCGGGGCCACAGATACGCAGTATTTT.